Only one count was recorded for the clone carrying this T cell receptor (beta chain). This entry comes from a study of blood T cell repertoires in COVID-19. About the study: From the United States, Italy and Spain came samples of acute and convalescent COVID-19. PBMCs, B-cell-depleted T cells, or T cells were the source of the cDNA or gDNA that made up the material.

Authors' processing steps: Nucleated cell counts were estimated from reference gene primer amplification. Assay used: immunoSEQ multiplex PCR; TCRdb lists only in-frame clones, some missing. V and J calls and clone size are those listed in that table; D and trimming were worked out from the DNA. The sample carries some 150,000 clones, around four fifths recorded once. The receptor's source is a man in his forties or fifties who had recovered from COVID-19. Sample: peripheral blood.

The CDR3 protein is CASSHASGRQYEQYF. As DNA, the CDR3 is TGTGCCAGCAGCCACGCCAGCGGGAGGCAGTACGAGCAGTACTTC. The V call is TRBV4-2, the J call TRBJ2-7; 9 bases line up with TRBD2. CDR3 length: 15 residues. V was clipped by 3 bases and J by 4 bases; unmatched bases: 7. Germline V gene data show CDR1 as LGHNA and CDR2 as YNFKEQ.